This T cell receptor beta chain came from a study of regulatory T cells in long-lasting Graves disease. Germline lookup yields CDR1 SGHTA and CDR2 FQGNSA. The V end lost 5 bases, the J end lost 0 bases, and 17 bases lay between the germline ends. The CDR3 spans 16 residues. In its sample, this clonotype was seen a few times. Regarding time point: newly diagnosed GD, antithyroid drugs for less than 3 months. The TCR library was prepared using RNA isolated from PBMCs. According to the study, TCR beta libraries were built with iRepertoire HTBI primers and CDR3-region Arm-PCR. Original handling: Detected in the samples were over 60 TRBV and about 15 TRBJ segments. TCRdb reanalysed the multiplex PCR reads using MiXCR and keeps one entry per CDR3 protein. The V and J calls were not made by the authors but by TCRdb's processing. Of approximately 470,000 distinct CDR3 sequences listed, about 17% are singletons.

The same sample was also used in a study of T cells in Graves' hyperthyroidism and ophthalmopathy. As that study records: Each patient was aged 18 to 65 and had newly diagnosed hyperthyroidism of under 2 months' duration. Criteria for exclusion of patients were uncontrolled infection, other autoimmune disease, pregnancy or lactation.

The genes are TRBV7-2 and TRBJ2-7; D is uncertain. The sequence was collected from a man aged 35 to 55 with Graves disease. The sequenced sample was peripheral blood mononuclear cells (PBMCs), obtained at new diagnosis, from a patient treated with antithyroid drugs. The CDR3: CASSQEPSRPSYEQYF. The CDR3 nucleotides are TGTGCCAGCAGCCAAGAGCCGTCTAGGCCCTCCTACGAGCAGTACTTC.